This TCR beta chain originates from a study of radiotherapy plus CTLA-4 blockade in lung cancer. The method was immunoSEQ multiplex PCR; TCRdb's version includes in-frame clones alone and lacks a portion of them. The sample has over 70,000 clones, around 87% seen once. This specimen consisted of peripheral blood, obtained from a patient treated with radiotherapy plus ipilimumab. The sequence was collected from a human donor with non-small cell lung cancer who had a partial response to radiotherapy plus ipilimumab.

The CDR3 reads CASSLYSGGELFF. CDR3 coding DNA: TGTGCCAGCAGTTTATATTCGGGTGGGGAGCTGTTTTTT. The genes are TRBV28 and TRBJ2-2; D is uncertain. Germline loops: CDR1 MDHEN, CDR2 SYDVKM. The CDR3 contains 13 residues. V lost 1 base to trimming and J lost 8 bases, with 8 bases between them.